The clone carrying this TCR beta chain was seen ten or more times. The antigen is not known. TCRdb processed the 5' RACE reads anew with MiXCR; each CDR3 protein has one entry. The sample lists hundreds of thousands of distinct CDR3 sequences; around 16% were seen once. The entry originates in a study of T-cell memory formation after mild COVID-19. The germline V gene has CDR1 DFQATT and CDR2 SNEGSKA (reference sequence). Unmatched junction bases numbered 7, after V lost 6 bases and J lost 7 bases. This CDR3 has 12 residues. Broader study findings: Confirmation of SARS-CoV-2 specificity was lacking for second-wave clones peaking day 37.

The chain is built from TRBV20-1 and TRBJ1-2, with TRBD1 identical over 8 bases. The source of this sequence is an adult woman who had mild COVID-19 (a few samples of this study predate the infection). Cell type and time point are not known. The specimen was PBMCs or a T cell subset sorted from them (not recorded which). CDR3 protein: CSASRGQGGYTF. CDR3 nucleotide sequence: TGCAGTGCGAGCAGGGGGCAGGGTGGCTACACCTTC.